These 18 T cell receptor beta chains originate from one sample sequenced in a study of Ad26.COV2.S vaccination and SARS-CoV-2 variants. Libraries were prepared by immunoSEQ multiplex PCR; TCRdb keeps only in-frame clonotypes and omits some of them. Here the sample spans approximately 400,000 clones, roughly nine tenths being singletons. The source material was peripheral blood, sampled after recovery from COVID-19. These receptors came from a human donor who had recovered from COVID-19.

This clone appeared a single time. This chain joins TRBV7-6 and TRBJ2-7; D possibly matches TRBD1 or TRBD2 (5 bases each). Germline CDR1 is SGHVS and CDR2 is FNYEAQ. V dropped 1 base and J dropped 3 bases, with 13 bases sitting between them. This CDR3 spans 15 amino acids. DNA of the CDR3: TGTGCCAGCAGCTTAGGGCAGGGAGCGTTCTACGAGCAGTACTTC. Its translation: CASSLGQGAFYEQYF. The full variable domain, rest sourced from reference TRBV7-6 and TRBJ2-7, is GAGVSQSPRYKVTKRGQDVALRCDPISGHVSLYWYRQALGQGPEFLTYFNYEAQQDKSGLPNDRFSAERPEGSISTLTIQRTEQRDSAMYRCASSLGQGAFYEQYFGPGTRLTVT.

The chain has TRBV27 and TRBJ1-2, with D unclear. V was trimmed by 0 bases and J by 2 bases, leaving 10 bases between them. In germline, CDR1 is MNHEY, CDR2 SMNVEV (reference sequence). The CDR3 runs to 15 residues. CDR3 bases: TGTGCCAGCAGTTTATCCGCAGACATAAACTATGGCTACACCTTC. Protein sequence: CASSLSADINYGYTF.

The chain joins TRBV5-8 to TRBJ1-3, with D perhaps TRBD1 (6 bases). Germline lookup yields CDR1 SGHTS and CDR2 YDEGEE. V was cut by 4 bases and J by 8 bases, with 22 bases left in between. The CDR3 length is 16 residues. The CDR3, as DNA: TGTGCCAGCAGCCCCGGGACGGGGGCGATGGGGGACACCATATATTTT. This gives the protein CASSPGTGAMGDTIYF.

This chain links TRBV19 with TRBJ1-2, with D maybe TRBD1 (6 bases). The germline V gene has CDR1 LNHDA and CDR2 SQIVND (reference sequence). The CDR3 is 14 amino acids. Trimming cost V 3 bases and J 6 bases, with 14 bases left between them. The CDR3 DNA sequence: TGTGCCAGTAGTATTCTTAGGGACATCCATGGCTACACCTTC. Translation gives CASSILRDIHGYTF.

This chain connects TRBV13 to TRBJ1-1, with a possible D match to TRBD1 (5 bases). The germline CDR1 and CDR2 sequences are PRHDT and FYEKMQ (reference sequence). The CDR3 runs 12 residues. Trimming cost V 4 bases and J 10 bases, with 13 bases left between them. CDR3 bases: TGTGCCAGCAGCTCCGGGACCGACCCAGCTTTCTTT. Protein sequence: CASSSGTDPAFF.

The chain carries TRBV2 and TRBJ1-5, with TRBD1 matching 10 bases. With V trimmed by 5 bases and J by 3 bases, 4 bases remained unmatched. Per germline, CDR1 SNHLY and CDR2 FYNNEI. There are 15 residues in the CDR3. This CDR3 reads CASSPGTGDNQPQHF. As DNA, the CDR3 is TGTGCCAGCAGTCCCGGGACAGGGGACAATCAGCCCCAGCATTTT.

This chain's CDR3 is CASSDDSTNTGELFF. CDR3 DNA sequence: TGTGCCAGCAGCGATGACAGCACGAACACCGGGGAGCTGTTTTTT. The chain recombines TRBV27 with TRBJ2-2; tentative D call: TRBD1 (5 bases). The germline gives CDR1 MNHEY, CDR2 SMNVEV (reference sequence). The length of the CDR3 is 15 residues. V shed 6 bases and J shed 0 bases, with 11 bases lying between them.

V is TRBV4-1 and J is TRBJ1-6; no firm D call. CDR1 MGHRA and CDR2 YSYEKL come from the germline V gene. The CDR3 has 16 amino acids. Trimming cost V 1 base and J 0 bases, with 7 bases left between them. CDR3 protein: CASSQVVSSYNSPLHF. CDR3 bases: TGCGCCAGCAGCCAAGTGGTTAGCTCCTATAATTCACCCCTCCACTTT.

The gene calls are TRBV4-3 and TRBJ1-5; maybe TRBD1 (5 bases). CDR1 and CDR2 from the germline V gene are LGHNA and YSLEER. CDR3 length: 13 residues. V lost 0 bases and J lost 6, with 6 bases in between. The CDR3 DNA reads as TGCGCCAGCAGCCAAGATCAGGGTCAGCCCCAGCATTTT. Translated, it gives CASSQDQGQPQHF.

This rearrangement joins TRBV7-9 to TRBJ1-4; D may be TRBD1 (6 bases). Germline V lookup: CDR1 SEHNR, CDR2 FQNEAQ (reference sequence). The CDR3 spans 17 residues. V shed 5 bases and J shed 0 bases, with 16 bases lying between them. In DNA form, the CDR3 reads TGTGCCAGCAGCCGAACAGGGCGGGTATCAACTAATGAAAAACTGTTTTTT. The encoded protein is CASSRTGRVSTNEKLFF.

The chain couples TRBV7-9 to TRBJ1-3; D gene unclear. Germline V gene sequence: CDR1 SEHNR, CDR2 FQNEAQ (reference sequence). This CDR3 is built from 16 residues. V was cut by 7 bases and J by 0 bases, with 16 bases left in between. Written as DNA, the CDR3 is TGTGCCAGCAAACCACACCAGGACCGCTCTGGAAACACCATATATTTT. Its protein product is CASKPHQDRSGNTIYF.

This clone was picked up one time. V gene TRBV5-1 combines with J gene TRBJ1-1; no definite D call. V was clipped by 2 bases and J by 9 bases, with 14 bases between them. The CDR3 consists of 13 residues. Germline V gene data show CDR1 as SGHRS and CDR2 as YFSETQ. CDR3 in DNA: TGCGCCAGCAGCTTAGGATCTTCGACCCAAGCTTTCTTT. Protein: CASSLGSSTQAFF.

The V gene is TRBV3-1 (or the pseudogene TRBV3-2), the J gene TRBJ2-1, with D unclear. The CDR3 has 11 residues. Deletions cut 0 bases from V and 12 bases from J, with 6 bases between. Germline V CDR1 and CDR2: LGHDT, YNNKEL (reference sequence). This CDR3 reads CASSQDILQFF. The CDR3 nucleotides read TGTGCCAGCAGCCAAGATATACTGCAGTTCTTC.

The chain links TRBV29-1 to TRBJ1-1, with D tentatively TRBD1 (6 bases). The germline CDR1 and CDR2 sequences are SQVTM and ANQGSEA. CDR3 length: 14 amino acids. Between the trimmed V and J ends, which lost 6 bases and 1 base, there was a span of 15 bases. Written as DNA, the CDR3 is TGCAGCGTCCTACAGGGAGCGGGGAACACTGAAGCTTTCTTT. As protein: CSVLQGAGNTEAFF.

The rearrangement uses TRBV19 and TRBJ1-2; no firm D call. Trimming took 1 base from V and 0 from J, leaving 12 bases between them. The CDR3 is 16 amino acids. CDR1 is LNHDA and CDR2 is SQIVND in the germline V gene (reference sequence). CDR3 nucleotide sequence: TGTGCCAGTAGTATAGGTTCCAGTCGGGCTAACTATGGCTACACCTTC. Its translation is CASSIGSSRANYGYTF. The full variable domain, completed using reference TRBV19 and TRBJ1-2, is DGGITQSPKYLFRKEGQNVTLSCEQNLNHDAMYWYRQDPGQGLRLIYYSQIVNDFQKGDIAEGYSVSREKKESFPLTVTSAQKNPTAFYLCASSIGSSRANYGYTFGSGTRLTVV.

The chain couples TRBV12-3 or TRBV12-4 to TRBJ1-2; D not certain. Trimming pared 6 bases from V and 3 bases from J, leaving 8 bases between. CDR3 length equals 12 residues. DNA for the CDR3: TGTGCCAGCAGCGAGGGCCACTATGGCTACACCTTC. Translated: CASSEGHYGYTF.

J is TRBJ2-6 and V is TRBV5-1, with 11 positions matching TRBD1. Trimming removed 7 bases from V and 4 bases from J; junction bases left unmatched: 4. CDR1 and CDR2 (germline): SGHRS, YFSETQ. CDR3 length equals 15 residues. This chain's CDR3 is CASGQGATGANVLTF. In nucleotides, the CDR3 is TGCGCCAGCGGACAGGGGGCGACAGGGGCCAACGTCCTGACTTTC.

The chain is built from TRBV4-1 and TRBJ2-1; 9 nucleotides line up with TRBD2. Trimming at V came to 4 bases and at J to 4 bases, leaving 8 bases not matched to a gene. CDR3 length: 16 amino acids. Per the germline V gene, CDR1 is MGHRA and CDR2 is YSYEKL. The CDR3 spells CASSLMRLAGYNEQFF. DNA of the CDR3: TGCGCCAGCAGCCTAATGAGGCTAGCGGGGTACAATGAGCAGTTCTTC.